This TCR beta chain was recorded in a study of OX40 agonist ivuxolimab in advanced cancers. At the level of the study: With a range of roughly 20 to 85, age averaged roughly 61 years, and nearly 85% were male. Antecedent anti-PD-1, anti-PD-L1 or anti-CTLA-4 therapy was permissible, with under 50% having received some. Study-wide results and limits: Averaging showed that CD8+ T cells had more expanded clones than CD4+ did.

Assay: immunoSEQ multiplex PCR; the TCRdb copy retains only in-frame clones and omits some. The data show around 50,000 clones, 89% seen once. The V gene's germline CDR1 is SGHTA and CDR2 FQGNSA. V was cut by 1 base and J by 0 bases, with 13 bases left in between. This CDR3 has 17 amino acids. A remark on this clone: Its antigen is still unknown.

The source is an adult with an advanced solid tumor such as melanoma, head and neck, liver or kidney cancer. The rearrangement uses TRBV7-2 and TRBJ2-4; unclear D gene. This specimen consisted of CD4+ or CD8+ T cells sorted from blood, obtained in a trial of the OX40 agonist ivuxolimab. The CDR3 protein is CASSLEVATLAKNIQYF. DNA of the CDR3: TGTGCCAGCAGCTTAGAGGTGGCGACCCTAGCCAAAAACATTCAGTACTTC.